The 22 T cell receptor beta chains listed next were all sequenced from one sample in a study of shared clonotypes between healthy human individuals. TCRdb keeps only in-frame clones here, not all; method: immunoSEQ multiplex PCR. The sample lists about 980,000 clones, approximately 80% occurring once. Sequencing was performed on memory CD4+ T cells sorted from blood. As to subset: CD45RA-negative fraction. Receptor source: a man between 18 and 35 years old in good health.

The chain combines TRBV6-5 with TRBJ2-2; D not certain. Trimming cost V 0 bases and J 5 bases, with 7 bases left between them. The CDR3 loop spans 14 amino acids. Germline lookup yields CDR1 MNHEY and CDR2 SVGAGI. This CDR3 reads CASSYSTRTGELFF. The CDR3 DNA is TGTGCCAGCAGTTACTCGACTCGGACCGGGGAGCTGTTTTTT.

The chain employs TRBV7-2 and TRBJ1-1, with D perhaps TRBD1 (6 bases). CDR1 and CDR2 from the germline V gene are SGHTA and FQGNSA. V dropped 1 base and J dropped 4 bases, with 13 bases sitting between them. This CDR3 has 15 residues. The chain's CDR3 is CASSLVAGEVTEAFF. The CDR3 region has the DNA TGTGCCAGCAGCTTAGTGGCAGGGGAAGTCACTGAAGCTTTCTTT.

This clone has just a few counts. This rearrangement joins TRBV7-9 to TRBJ1-6, with unresolved D. Germline V gene sequence: CDR1 SEHNR, CDR2 FQNEAQ (reference sequence). This CDR3 spans 11 amino acids. V was cut by 5 bases and J by 7 bases, with 3 bases left in between. DNA for the CDR3: TGTGCCAGCAGCCGGAATTCACCCCTCCACTTT. As protein: CASSRNSPLHF.

V usage is TRBV29-1 and J usage is TRBJ2-7, with D possibly called TRBD1 or TRBD2 (6 bases each). The germline CDR1 and CDR2 sequences are SQVTM and ANQGSEA. The CDR3 consists of 11 residues. V was shortened by 6 bases and J by 2 bases, with 8 bases between the two germline ends. The CDR3: CSVRGAYEQYF. The CDR3 region has the DNA TGCAGCGTAAGGGGGGCCTACGAGCAGTACTTC.

This clone has only a few counts. The rearrangement uses TRBV5-1 and TRBJ1-4; TRBD1 is a possible D gene (6 bases). V was cut by 4 bases and J by 5 bases, with 9 bases left in between. The CDR3 is 13 amino acids. Germline-derived CDR1 and CDR2 are SGHRS and YFSETQ. CDR3 nucleotides: TGCGCCAGCAGCAACAGGGCAAATGAAAAACTGTTTTTT. Translation: CASSNRANEKLFF. Using reference TRBV5-1 and TRBJ1-4 for the parts outside the CDR3, the full variable domain is KAGVTQTPRYLIKTRGQQVTLSCSPISGHRSVSWYQQTPGQGLQFLFEYFSETQRNKGNFPGRFSGRQFSNSRSEMNVSTLELGDSALYLCASSNRANEKLFFGSGTQLSVL.

This clone was picked up a small number of times. Within the sample, other DNA sequences also encode this same CDR3. J is TRBJ2-2 and V is TRBV19; 10 bases are a match to TRBD2. J gave up 5 bases and V 2 bases, and 5 bases lay outside the gene matches. The CDR3 has 16 amino acids. Germline values: CDR1 LNHDA, CDR2 SQIVND (reference sequence). DNA of the CDR3: TGTGCCAGTAGTATACTAGCGGGAGTAGGGACCGGGGAGCTGTTTTTT. Translated, it gives CASSILAGVGTGELFF.

This clone has at least ten counts. The same CDR3 arises from other DNA sequences in this sample as well. The CDR3 DNA reads TGTGCCAGTAGTCCCGGGGGACAGAACACTGAAGCTTTCTTT. Its protein product is CASSPGGQNTEAFF. The gene calls are TRBV19 and TRBJ1-1; perhaps TRBD1 as D (6 bases). V was trimmed by 5 bases and J by 1 base, leaving 11 bases between them. From germline, CDR1 is LNHDA and CDR2 SQIVND (reference sequence). The CDR3 is 14 residues long.

A remark on this clone: Other DNA sequences in the same sample also yield this CDR3. The CDR3 nucleotides read TGTGCCAGCAGCTTCCGGGGGGCAGATACGCAGTATTTT. This encodes CASSFRGADTQYF. V gene TRBV7-3 combines with J gene TRBJ2-3; 7 nucleotides agree with TRBD2. From germline, CDR1 is SGHTA and CDR2 FQGTGA. The CDR3 runs to 13 residues. V was pared by 3 bases and J by 4 bases, with 1 base of the junction left unmatched.

With regard to this clone: Other DNA sequences in the same sample also yield this CDR3. The chain couples TRBV18 to TRBJ2-7; D ambiguous. V lost 3 bases and J lost 0, with 9 bases in between. The germline CDR1 and CDR2 sequences are KGHSH and LQKENI. This CDR3 contains 14 residues. CDR3 in amino acids: CASSPGLSSYEQYF. The CDR3 DNA reads TGTGCCAGCTCACCCGGATTAAGCTCCTACGAGCAGTACTTC.

The J gene is TRBJ2-1, the V gene TRBV12-5, with 8 bases fitting TRBD2. V shed 5 bases, J shed 2 bases, and the junction held 14 bases outside the gene matches. From germline, CDR1 is LGHNT and CDR2 FRNRAP. The CDR3 has 18 amino acids. CDR3 sequence (DNA): TGTGCTAGTGGTCCGCCCCCTAGGCGGGGGGTGGCCTACAATGAGCAGTTCTTC. Residues: CASGPPPRRGVAYNEQFF.

This sequence joins TRBV7-9 and TRBJ2-5; no definite D call. Trimming shortened V by 5 bases and J by 7 bases, and 14 bases separated the two germline ends. The CDR3 is made up of 13 amino acids. Germline V gives CDR1 SEHNR, CDR2 FQNEAQ (reference sequence). CDR3 residues: CASSLGSTGTQYF. CDR3 DNA: TGTGCCAGCAGCCTTGGCTCCACGGGGACCCAGTACTTC.

The chain is built from TRBV4-1 and TRBJ2-7, with 13 positions matching TRBD2. The CDR3 has 15 amino acids. The V gene's germline CDR1 is MGHRA and CDR2 YSYEKL. The V segment lost 4 bases and the J segment 7 bases; nucleotides outside the gene matches: 7. CDR3 protein: CASSPRTSGRGEQYF. The CDR3 nucleotides are TGCGCCAGCAGCCCGCGGACTAGCGGGAGAGGGGAGCAGTACTTC.

CDR3: CASGSGTGSYNEQFF. Written as DNA, the CDR3 is TGCGCCAGCGGCTCAGGGACAGGATCCTACAATGAGCAGTTCTTC. The J gene is TRBJ2-1, the V gene TRBV5-1, with TRBD1 identical over 8 bases. In germline, CDR1 is SGHRS, CDR2 YFSETQ. The V gene end was trimmed by 7 bases and the J gene end by 1 base; junction bases not matched to a gene: 7. CDR3 length: 15 amino acids.

The chain combines TRBV7-9 with TRBJ2-3; 10 bases agree with TRBD2. This CDR3 is 16 amino acids long. Germline lookup yields CDR1 SEHNR and CDR2 FQNEAQ (reference sequence). With V trimmed by 1 base and J by 6 bases, 7 bases remained unmatched. The CDR3, as DNA: TGTGCCAGCAGCTTAGGGGCTAGCGGGAGATGGGATACGCAGTATTTT. It translates to CASSLGASGRWDTQYF. The full variable domain, with the rest looked up from reference TRBV7-9 and TRBJ2-3, is DTGVSQNPRHKITKRGQNVTFRCDPISEHNRLYWYRQTLGQGPEFLTYFQNEAQLEKSRLLSDRFSAERPKGSFSTLEIQRTEQGDSAMYLCASSLGASGRWDTQYFGPGTRLTVL.

Regarding this clone: This same CDR3 is encoded by further DNA sequences in the sample. The rearrangement uses TRBV6-5 and TRBJ2-3, with D perhaps TRBD2 (6 bases). Trimming shortened V by 7 bases and J by 5 bases, and 7 bases separated the two germline ends. Germline V CDR1 and CDR2: MNHEY, SVGAGI. The CDR3 has 11 amino acids. The CDR3 is CASTRGDTQYF. The CDR3 DNA follows: TGTGCCAGCACGCGGGGAGATACGCAGTATTTT.

The chain combines TRBV2 with TRBJ2-5; TRBD2 aligns across 11 bases. CDR3 length: 15 residues. Germline CDR1 reads SNHLY; CDR2 reads FYNNEI. With 4 bases clipped from V and 2 bases from J, the junction kept 3 bases outside the gene matches. The CDR3 nucleotides read TGTGCCAGCAGTGTAGCGGGAGGGCCTCAAGAGACCCAGTACTTC. This gives the protein CASSVAGGPQETQYF.

This chain uses TRBV25-1 with TRBJ2-7, with a weak D call TRBD1 (5 bases). The CDR3 runs 12 residues. Germline V gene data show CDR1 as MGHDK and CDR2 as SYGVNS. Trimming removed 4 bases from V and 6 bases from J, with 10 bases in between. CDR3 DNA: TGTGCCAGCAGTGGAGATAGGGGCGAGCAGTACTTC. Encoded protein: CASSGDRGEQYF.

This clone occurred a few times. This sequence joins TRBV30 and TRBJ1-3, with TRBD1 matching over 8 bases. V gave up 0 bases and J gave up 10 bases; unmatched junction bases: 11. This CDR3 has 15 amino acids. Germline CDR1 reads GTSNPN; CDR2 reads SVGIG (reference sequence). CDR3 bases: TGTGCCTGGAGTGTACCGGGACAGGCAACCCATACCATATATTTT. As protein: CAWSVPGQATHTIYF.

CDR3 sequence: CASSELPGSSYEQYF. DNA for the CDR3: TGTGCCAGCAGTGAACTACCCGGGAGCTCCTACGAGCAGTACTTC. The chain links TRBV6-1 to TRBJ2-7; D may be TRBD2 (6 bases). The germline V and J ends were trimmed by 2 bases and 0 bases, with 11 bases remaining between them. Germline CDR1 and CDR2: MNHNS and SASEGT. This CDR3 spans 15 amino acids.

The CDR3 nucleotides are TGTGCCATCAGTTCTACAGGGAGAGATACTGAAGCTTTCTTT. Translated, it gives CAISSTGRDTEAFF. This rearrangement joins TRBV10-3 to TRBJ1-1, with a possible D match to TRBD1 (6 bases). Trimming removed 5 bases at V and 5 bases at J, with 15 bases between. Looked up from germline, CDR1 is ENHRY and CDR2 is SYGVKD. This CDR3 contains 14 residues.

This clone showed up just once. The CDR3 region is CASSSGTGGTLGSPLHF. The CDR3 nucleotides read TGTGCCAGCAGCTCCGGGACAGGGGGTACCTTGGGGTCACCCCTCCACTTT. The chain carries TRBV5-6 and TRBJ1-6; 11 bases map to TRBD1. The CDR3 totals 17 residues. CDR1 SGHDT and CDR2 YYEEEE come from the germline V gene. The V and J ends lost 3 bases and 10 bases, in that order; junction bases with no gene match: 12.

This chain links TRBV2 with TRBJ1-6; TRBD1 aligns across 7 bases. This CDR3 has 17 amino acids. Germline trimming cut 2 bases from V and 9 bases from J; bases unmatched to any gene: 13. Germline values: CDR1 SNHLY, CDR2 FYNNEI. CDR3 nucleotide sequence: TGTGCCAGCAGTGAACGGTCGTCGACAGGGCAGACTTCACCCCTCCACTTT. It specifies CASSERSSTGQTSPLHF.